Sequencing of this T cell receptor (beta chain) was carried out in a study of shared clonotypes between healthy human individuals. Sequenced by immunoSEQ multiplex PCR; TCRdb stores in-frame clones only, minus some. In the table there are about 2.4 million clones, approximately 93% of which are singletons. CDR1 MDHEN and CDR2 SYDVKM come from the germline V gene. The CDR3 runs to 16 residues. Trimming removed 4 bases at V and 4 bases at J, with 20 bases between. The chain couples TRBV28 to TRBJ2-7, with D perhaps TRBD1 (9 bases). The sample consisted of naive CD4+ T cells from PBMCs. Subset specified: CD45RA+ positively selected. The receptor was derived from a man younger than 30 in good health. Some clones in this sample may be carry-over from other donors' samples. The CDR3 reads CASSSGGGQGVYEQYF. As DNA, the CDR3 is TGTGCCAGCAGTTCCGGGGGGGGACAGGGCGTGTACGAGCAGTACTTC. The whole variable domain, filled in from reference TRBV28 and TRBJ2-7, reads DVKVTQSSRYLVKRTGEKVFLECVQDMDHENMFWYRQDPGLGLRLIYFSYDVKMKEKGDIPEGYSVSREKKERFSLILESASTNQTSMYLCASSSGGGQGVYEQYFGPGTRLTVT.